This T cell receptor (beta chain) was found in a study of cytomegalovirus exposure and HLA in healthy donors. Broader study findings: As a later analysis showed, a missense DCLRE1C variant was linked to trimming of TCR beta V- and J-genes. Altogether, 150 to 200 TCR beta chains were recorded as cytomegalovirus-associated. The authors later found most CMV-associated TCR beta chains appeared HLA-restricted. The authors confirmed in vitro that a few CMV-associated chains were specific for CMV antigens.

The CDR3 totals 13 residues. Germline-derived CDR1 and CDR2 are SGHDT and YYEEEE. The PCR had 60 Vbeta and 13 Jbeta primers. Measured with immunoSEQ multiplex PCR; TCRdb has only the in-frame clones, and not every one. Of about 160,000 clones in the sample, 82% are singletons; the top ten hold roughly 10%. For this clone: Its target is unknown. One end of the junction varies from germline; a read error may be responsible.

The receptor's source is a middle-aged man in good health and CMV-seropositive. The sequencing input was PBMCs. The chain is built from TRBV5-6 and TRBJ2-4; tentative D call: TRBD1 (5 bases). The CDR3: CASSLDRKNSQYF. In nucleotides, the CDR3 is TGTGCCAGCAGCTTGGACAGGAAAAACAGTCAGTACTTC. The whole variable domain, remainder taken from reference TRBV5-6 and TRBJ2-4, is DAGVTQSPTHLIKTRGQQVTLRCSPKSGHDTVSWYQQALGQGPQFIFQYYEEEERQRGNFPDRFSGHQFPNYSSELNVNALLLGDSALYLCASSLDRKNSQYFGAGTRLSVL.